The 27 T cell receptor beta chains in this list originate from one sample, sequenced in a study of blood T cell repertoires in COVID-19. This table comes from immunoSEQ multiplex PCR, and its TCRdb copy is limited to in-frame clones, with some not included. Of 100,000 to 150,000 clones in the sample, about 86% are singletons; the top ten hold about 15%. Specimen: peripheral blood. These receptors all come from a woman aged 50 to 65 with acute or convalescent COVID-19.

The chain combines TRBV5-4 with TRBJ1-1; D is unclear. Between the trimmed V and J ends, which lost 0 bases and 3 bases, there was a span of 6 bases. The CDR3 is made up of 13 amino acids. In germline, CDR1 is SGHNT, CDR2 YYREEE (reference sequence). The chain's CDR3 is CASSLVSDTEAFF. The DNA for the CDR3 is TGTGCCAGCAGCTTGGTTTCAGACACTGAAGCTTTCTTT.

V usage is TRBV6-5 and J usage is TRBJ1-1; 8 nucleotides align to TRBD1. Looked up from germline, CDR1 is MNHEY and CDR2 is SVGAGI. The CDR3 length is 14 residues. J lost 4 bases, V lost 6 bases, and 7 bases had no gene match. The CDR3: CASRLTGAITEAFF. CDR3 coding DNA: TGTGCCAGCAGGTTGACAGGGGCGATCACTGAAGCTTTCTTT.

The chain couples TRBV6-5 to TRBJ1-2; 7 bases are a match to TRBD1. V lost 11 bases to trimming and J lost 0 bases; unmatched junction nucleotides: 9. The CDR3 contains 14 residues. Germline V gene data show CDR1 as MNHEY and CDR2 as SVGAGI. This chain's CDR3 is CACHRGPTNYGYTF. The CDR3 DNA reads TGTGCCTGTCACAGGGGCCCGACTAACTATGGCTACACCTTC.

The chain is built from TRBV10-3 and TRBJ2-6; 7 bases are a match to TRBD1. Germline V gives CDR1 ENHRY, CDR2 SYGVKD. The CDR3 has 16 residues. J lost 0 bases, V lost 11 bases, and 10 bases had no gene match. This CDR3 is CAVGSRDSSGANVLTF. CDR3 coding DNA: TGTGCCGTCGGGTCCCGGGACAGCTCTGGGGCCAACGTCCTGACTTTC.

The chain joins TRBV5-1 to TRBJ2-3; maybe TRBD2 (6 bases). There are 15 residues in the CDR3. Trimming pared 4 bases from V and 5 bases from J, leaving 17 bases between. Germline V gene data show CDR1 as SGHRS and CDR2 as YFSETQ. CDR3 in DNA: TGCGCCAGCAGCCTGAACCGGGACTTGCGAGATACGCAGTATTTT. Translation gives CASSLNRDLRDTQYF.

The V gene is TRBV18, the J gene TRBJ2-1; weak D call: TRBD2 (6 bases). The CDR3 is 12 residues long. V was shortened by 5 bases and J by 9 bases, with 11 bases between the two germline ends. In germline, CDR1 is KGHSH, CDR2 LQKENI. CDR3 region: CASSFTSSEQFF. The CDR3 bases are TGTGCCAGCTCATTTACTAGCAGTGAGCAGTTCTTC. Variable domain in full (rest from reference TRBV18 and TRBJ2-1): NAGVMQNPRHLVRRRGQEARLRCSPMKGHSHVYWYRQLPEEGLKFMVYLQKENIIDESGMPKERFSAEFPKEGPSILRIQQVVRGDSAAYFCASSFTSSEQFFGPGTRLTVL.

The chain joins TRBV18 to TRBJ1-4; D gene ambiguous. Trimming shortened V by 1 base and J by 7 bases, and 10 bases separated the two germline ends. Germline CDR1 is KGHSH and CDR2 is LQKENI. This CDR3 is built from 14 residues. The CDR3 spells CASSPQSPFEKLFF. The CDR3 nucleotides read TGTGCCAGCTCACCACAGAGTCCTTTTGAAAAACTGTTTTTT.

This clone appeared a single time. This chain links TRBV6-4 with TRBJ2-7; D is undetermined. The CDR3 length is 11 residues. Germline V CDR1 and CDR2: MRHNA, SNTAGT. The V gene lost 2 bases and the J gene lost 5 bases, with 4 bases spanning the gap. CDR3: CASSDSNEQYF. For the CDR3, the DNA is TGTGCCAGCAGTGACAGCAACGAGCAGTACTTC.

This chain links TRBV5-1 with TRBJ1-1; D is perhaps TRBD1 (5 bases). V lost 4 bases to trimming and J lost 14 bases, with 18 bases between them. There are 12 residues in the CDR3. The germline V gene has CDR1 SGHRS and CDR2 YFSETQ. The CDR3 region is CASSASGGFVFF. The CDR3 nucleotides are TGCGCCAGCAGCGCCTCCGGGGGGTTTGTATTCTTT.

The chain recombines TRBV12-3 or TRBV12-4 with TRBJ1-2, with D possibly being TRBD1 (5 bases). The CDR3 covers 13 residues. V lost 6 bases, J lost 4 bases, and 12 bases lay in between. CDR3 coding DNA: TGTGCCAGCAGAGAGCTTAGGGGCTATGGCTACACCTTC. As protein: CASRELRGYGYTF.

V and J are TRBV5-4 and TRBJ2-3, with D perhaps TRBD1 (7 bases). The CDR3 extends over 19 amino acids. The germline V and J ends were trimmed by 3 bases and 0 bases, with 23 bases remaining between them. CDR1 and CDR2 (germline): SGHNT, YYREEE (reference sequence). The DNA for the CDR3 is TGTGCCAGCAGCTCCGGCGGGATCTCGACAGGGACTAGCACAGATACGCAGTATTTT. Translated, it gives CASSSGGISTGTSTDTQYF.

Only a few counts were recorded for this clone. CDR3 nucleotides: TGTGCCAGTAGGCTCGATCAGGGTCGGAACACTGAAGCTTTCTTT. Translated: CASRLDQGRNTEAFF. The J gene is TRBJ1-1, the V gene TRBV19, with a weak D call TRBD1 (5 bases). V lost 6 bases, J lost 1 base, and 15 bases lay in between. Germline CDR1 and CDR2: LNHDA and SQIVND (reference sequence). This CDR3 has 15 amino acids.

This chain joins TRBV30 and TRBJ2-7; 10 nucleotides match TRBD1. The V gene end was trimmed by 1 base and the J gene end by 3 bases; junction bases not matched to a gene: 3. From germline, CDR1 is GTSNPN and CDR2 SVGIG (reference sequence). CDR3 length: 14 residues. CDR3 bases: TGTGCCTGGAGTGAAGGGACAGGGGACTACGAGCAGTACTTC. Translation: CAWSEGTGDYEQYF.

In this sample, this clone turned up once. The rearrangement uses TRBV12-3 or TRBV12-4 and TRBJ2-1; TRBD1 is a possible D gene (6 bases). The ends were cut back, 4 bases at V and 8 bases at J, with 12 bases in the middle. This CDR3 is built from 13 residues. The CDR3 sequence: CASSSTGIHEQFF. The CDR3 nucleotides are TGTGCCAGCAGTTCGACAGGTATCCATGAGCAGTTCTTC.

This clone was found once. The rearrangement uses TRBV15 and TRBJ1-4; perhaps TRBD1 as D (5 bases). Germline CDR1 and CDR2: LNHNV and YYDKDF (reference sequence). The CDR3 extends over 14 amino acids. The V and J ends lost 1 base and 4 bases respectively, with 7 bases between them. CDR3 sequence reads: CATSRGQLNEKLFF. The CDR3 DNA is TGTGCCACCAGCAGAGGACAGCTTAATGAAAAACTGTTTTTT.

The chain is built from TRBV24-1 and TRBJ1-3; TRBD1 is a possible D gene (6 bases). Germline assignment: CDR1 KGHDR and CDR2 SFDVKD. Trimming took 12 bases from V and 2 from J, leaving 13 bases between them. This CDR3 spans 13 amino acids. The CDR3 is CAVEQGTGNTIYF. The CDR3 nucleotides are TGTGCCGTGGAACAGGGAACTGGAAACACCATATATTTT.

The chain couples TRBV27 to TRBJ2-1, with 7 positions matching TRBD2. The V gene's germline CDR1 is MNHEY and CDR2 SMNVEV (reference sequence). The CDR3 runs to 16 residues. V was pared by 6 bases and J by 2 bases, with 10 bases of the junction left unmatched. The CDR3 DNA is TGTGCCAGCAGGCGTTCTGGGGGGGATCCCTACAATGAGCAGTTCTTC. Its protein is CASRRSGGDPYNEQFF.

This clone occurred a few times. The chain uses TRBV7-3 and TRBJ1-2; the match to TRBD1 covers 8 bases. Germline V gives CDR1 SGHTA, CDR2 FQGTGA. With 1 base clipped from V and 4 bases from J, the junction kept 2 bases outside the gene matches. The CDR3 length is 14 residues. In DNA, the CDR3 is TGTGCCAGCAGCTTAAGAGGGACAGGCTATGGCTACACCTTC. Translation: CASSLRGTGYGYTF.

The gene calls are TRBV13 and TRBJ2-5; unclear D gene. Trimming stripped 3 bases from V and 4 bases from J, with 3 bases between. The CDR3 length is 11 residues. The germline CDR1 and CDR2 sequences are PRHDT and FYEKMQ (reference sequence). The CDR3 here is CASSFRETQYF. CDR3 coding DNA: TGTGCCAGCAGCTTCCGAGAGACCCAGTACTTC.

The chain couples TRBV14 to TRBJ1-2; a possible D gene is TRBD1 (5 bases). Germline CDR1 is SGHDN and CDR2 is FVKESK. Trimming shortened V by 5 bases and J by 3 bases, and 10 bases separated the two germline ends. The CDR3 has 13 amino acids. The CDR3 reads CASSSDSYYGYTF. DNA for the CDR3: TGTGCCAGCAGCAGCGACAGTTACTATGGCTACACCTTC. Combining the CDR3 with reference TRBV14 and TRBJ1-2 gives the whole variable domain EAGVTQFPSHSVIEKGQTVTLRCDPISGHDNLYWYRRVMGKEIKFLLHFVKESKQDESGMPNNRFLAERTGGTYSTLKVQPAELEDSGVYFCASSSDSYYGYTFGSGTRLTVV.

In the case of this clone: The sample contains more than one DNA sequence encoding this CDR3. Written as DNA, the CDR3 is TGTGCCAGTAGTATACTGGCGGGGGGGACCGGGGAGCTGTTTTTT. Translating it yields CASSILAGGTGELFF. The rearrangement uses TRBV19 and TRBJ2-2; 9 nucleotides match TRBD2. Germline loops: CDR1 LNHDA, CDR2 SQIVND (reference sequence). With V trimmed by 2 bases and J by 5 bases, 3 bases remained unmatched. This CDR3 region has 15 residues.

The V gene is TRBV4-1, the J gene TRBJ1-2; TRBD1 agrees at 8 bases. V lost 1 base and J lost 0; bases outside the gene matches: 10. CDR1 is MGHRA, CDR2 YSYEKL, per germline. The CDR3 consists of 18 residues. This CDR3 reads CASSQAPDRADANYGYTF. In DNA form, the CDR3 reads TGCGCCAGCAGCCAAGCGCCGGACAGGGCTGATGCTAACTATGGCTACACCTTC.

The rearrangement joins TRBV5-4 to TRBJ1-1; TRBD1 matches 8 bases. V shed 4 bases, J shed 1 base, and the junction held 6 bases outside the gene matches. Germline lookup yields CDR1 SGHNT and CDR2 YYREEE (reference sequence). This CDR3 region has 15 residues. The CDR3 protein is CASSPRTGQNTEAFF. CDR3 nucleotide sequence: TGTGCCAGCAGCCCTAGGACAGGGCAGAACACTGAAGCTTTCTTT. Full variable domain (missing parts from reference TRBV5-4 and TRBJ1-1): ETGVTQSPTHLIKTRGQQVTLRCSSQSGHNTVSWYQQALGQGPQFIFQYYREEENGRGNFPPRFSGLQFPNYSSELNVNALELDDSALYLCASSPRTGQNTEAFFGQGTRLTVV.

V usage is TRBV11-2 and J usage is TRBJ1-2, with 8 bases that match TRBD1. The CDR3 is made up of 15 amino acids. The ends lost 0 bases at V and 2 bases at J; junction bases unmatched: 2. Germline V gene sequence: CDR1 SGHAT, CDR2 FQNNGV. For the CDR3, the DNA is TGTGCCAGCAGCTTAGATCAGGGGGCAAACTATGGCTACACCTTC. It specifies CASSLDQGANYGYTF.

V is TRBV15 and J is TRBJ1-2; D is possibly TRBD1 (6 bases). The germline V gene has CDR1 LNHNV and CDR2 YYDKDF (reference sequence). V gave up 0 bases and J gave up 8 bases, with 13 bases separating them. The CDR3 covers 14 residues. CDR3 in amino acids: CATSREGQGRGYTF. The DNA for the CDR3 is TGTGCCACCAGCAGAGAGGGGCAGGGGAGAGGCTACACCTTC.

The chain joins TRBV7-8 to TRBJ2-1; D is ambiguous. The ends were cut back, 1 base at V and 0 bases at J, with 4 bases in the middle. Germline V CDR1 and CDR2: SGHVS, FQNEAQ. The CDR3 is made up of 14 amino acids. The CDR3 DNA reads TGTGCCAGCAGCTTAGGGAGCTCCTACAATGAGCAGTTCTTC. It specifies CASSLGSSYNEQFF.

CDR3 loop: CASSLYGTGGAHTEAFF. The DNA of the CDR3 is TGTGCCAGCAGCCTGTACGGGACAGGGGGCGCGCACACTGAAGCTTTCTTT. The chain has TRBV16 and TRBJ1-1, with 12 bases aligning to TRBD1. This CDR3 is 17 amino acids long. Per germline, CDR1 KGHSY and CDR2 FQNENV. J was trimmed by 3 bases and V by 4 bases; bases with no gene match: 9.